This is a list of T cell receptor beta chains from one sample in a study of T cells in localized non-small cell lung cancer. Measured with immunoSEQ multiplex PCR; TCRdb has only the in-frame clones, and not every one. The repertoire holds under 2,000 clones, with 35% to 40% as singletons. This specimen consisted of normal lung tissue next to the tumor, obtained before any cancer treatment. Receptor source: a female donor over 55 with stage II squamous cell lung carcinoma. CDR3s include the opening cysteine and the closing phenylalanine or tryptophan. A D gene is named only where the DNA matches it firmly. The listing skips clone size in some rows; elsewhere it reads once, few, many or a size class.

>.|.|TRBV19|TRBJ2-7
TGTGCCAGTAGCTTAGGGGACGGATTCTCCTACGAGCAGTACTTC
CASSLGDGFSYEQYF
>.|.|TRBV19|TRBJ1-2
TGTGCCAGTAGAAACCGGGACGACTATGGCTACACCTTC
CASRNRDDYGYTF
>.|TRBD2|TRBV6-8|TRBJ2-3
TGTGCCATCAGACTAGCGGGGTCCACAGATACGCAGTATTTT
CAIRLAGSTDTQYF
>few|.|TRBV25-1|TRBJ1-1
TGTGCCAGCAGTGCCTCGTGGGATGGGAACACTGAAGCTTTCTTT
CASSASWDGNTEAFF
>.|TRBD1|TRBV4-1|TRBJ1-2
TGCGCCAGCAGCCACAGGGACAGGGTGGACTTGTTCTATGGCTACACCTTC
CASSHRDRVDLFYGYTF
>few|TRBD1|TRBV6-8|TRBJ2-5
TGTGCCATCAGTGCCCGGGGACAGGGCGGAGAGACCCAGTACTTC
CAISARGQGGETQYF
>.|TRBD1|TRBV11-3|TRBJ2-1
TGTGCCAGCAGCTTGATGATGACAGGGGCCCTCTCCTACAATGAGCAGTTCTTC
CASSLMMTGALSYNEQFF
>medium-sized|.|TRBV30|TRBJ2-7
TGTGCCCTGGAAGATTACCAGGGTATAGGCTACGAGCAGTACTTC
CALEDYQGIGYEQYF
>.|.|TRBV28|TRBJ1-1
TGTGCCAGCAGCCCGCCGAGAGGGAACACTGAAGCTTTCTTT
CASSPPRGNTEAFF
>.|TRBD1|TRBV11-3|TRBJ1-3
TGTGCCAGCAGCTTAATGTCGACAGGGGCTGGAAACACCATATATTTT
CASSLMSTGAGNTIYF
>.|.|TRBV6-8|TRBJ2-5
TGTGCCAGCAGTTCATTGGGGGAGGTAGAGACCCAGTACTTC
CASSSLGEVETQYF
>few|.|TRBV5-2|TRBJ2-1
TGTGCCAGCAGCTTCTACACTAACAATGAGCAGTTCTTC
CASSFYTNNEQFF
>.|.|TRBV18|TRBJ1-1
TGTGCCAGCTCACCACCTGTACGGACGGCTGAAGCTTTCTTT
CASSPPVRTAEAFF
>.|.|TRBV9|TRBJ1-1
TGTGCCAGCTTCGACACCCGGGACACTGAAGCTTTCTTT
CASFDTRDTEAFF
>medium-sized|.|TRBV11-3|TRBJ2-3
TGTGCCAGCAGCTTAGGGCAGGGGCAAGATCCAGATACGCAGTATTTT
CASSLGQGQDPDTQYF
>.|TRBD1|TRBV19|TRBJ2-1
TGTGCCAGTAGTATAGTTATGGGACAGGGGAATCAGTTCTTC
CASSIVMGQGNQFF
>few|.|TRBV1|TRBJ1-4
TGCGCCAGCAGCCGAGAAATGGACAGGGCCAATGAAAAACTGTTTTTT
CASSREMDRANEKLFF
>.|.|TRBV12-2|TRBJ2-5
TGTGCAAGTCGCTTACCCCCCGACAGGGTACCAGAGACCCAGTACTTC
CASRLPPDRVPETQYF
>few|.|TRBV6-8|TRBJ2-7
TGTGCCAGCAGCCTAACTTCAGTGGAGCAGTACTTC
CASSLTSVEQYF
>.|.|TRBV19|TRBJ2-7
TGTGCCAGTAGTCTAGGGTGGAACCGGGTCGCCTCTGGGCAGTACTTC
CASSLGWNRVASGQYF
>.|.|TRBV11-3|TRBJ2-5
TGTGCTAGCAGCCCGGGCGGGTCAGGAGAGACCCAGTACTTC
CASSPGGSGETQYF
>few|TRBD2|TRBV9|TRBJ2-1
TGTGCCAGCAGCGCGAAACTAGCGGGATCCTACAATGAGCAGTTCTTC
CASSAKLAGSYNEQFF
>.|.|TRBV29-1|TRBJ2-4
TGCAGCGTTGACTCCGGGGTAGGAGCCAAAAACATTCAGTACTTC
CSVDSGVGAKNIQYF
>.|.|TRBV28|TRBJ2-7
TGTGCCAGCAGTCGCCGGGACCAGCTAGCATCCTACGTCCACGAGCAGTACTTC
CASSRRDQLASYVHEQYF
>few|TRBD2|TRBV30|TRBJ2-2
TGTGCCTGGACTGAGCGGGGGGGCACCGGGGAGCTGTTTTTT
CAWTERGGTGELFF
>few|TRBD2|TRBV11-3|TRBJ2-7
TGTGCCAGCAGCGTTGAGAGGGGGCTAGCGGGAGAAACCTACGAGCAGTACTTC
CASSVERGLAGETYEQYF
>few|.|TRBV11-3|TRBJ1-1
TGTGCCAGCAGCTTGGATAGACTTAAGGGTGAGGCTTTCTTT
CASSLDRLKGEAFF
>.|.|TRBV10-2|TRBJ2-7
TGCGCCAGCAGTCGGCAGACGACCTACGAGCAGTACTTC
CASSRQTTYEQYF
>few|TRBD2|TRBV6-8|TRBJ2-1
TGTGCCAGCAAACTAGCGGGAGGGGTAAAATTCAATGAGCAGTTCTTC
CASKLAGGVKFNEQFF
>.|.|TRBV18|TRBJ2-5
TGTGCCAGCTCACCACGGGCAGAAGAGACCCAGTACTTC
CASSPRAEETQYF
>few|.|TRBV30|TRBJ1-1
TGTGCCTGGAGTGTACGGGGTTCCATGAACACTGAAGCTTTCTTT
CAWSVRGSMNTEAFF
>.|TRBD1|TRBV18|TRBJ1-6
TGTGCCAGCCCCGGACAGGGGGGTTTAAGTGATAGATCACCCCTCCACTTT
CASPGQGGLSDRSPLHF
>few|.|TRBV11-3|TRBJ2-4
TGTGCCAGCAGCCTGGCCAGGGACCGGTTCGTGGTCAAAAACATTCAGTACTTC
CASSLARDRFVVKNIQYF
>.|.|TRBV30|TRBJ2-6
TGTGCCTGGAGTGTATTCGGGGTCTCTGGGGCCAACGTCCTGACTTTC
CAWSVFGVSGANVLTF
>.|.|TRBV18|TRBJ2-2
TGTGCCAGCTCACCCCTCGGCGGAACGGCGAACACCGGGGAGCTGTTTTTT
CASSPLGGTANTGELFF
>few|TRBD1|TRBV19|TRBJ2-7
TGTGCCAGTAGCACAGGGGGCCTAGTTTCCTACGAGCAGTACTTC
CASSTGGLVSYEQYF
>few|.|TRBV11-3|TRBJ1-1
TGTGCCAGCAGCCAAGGTCGAGGGAGGGATTTAGCCACTGAAGCTTTCTTT
CASSQGRGRDLATEAFF
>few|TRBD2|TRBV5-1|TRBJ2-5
TGCGCCAGCAGCTTGGCAACTAGCGGGGGACGGTACCAAGAGACCCAGTACTTC
CASSLATSGGRYQETQYF
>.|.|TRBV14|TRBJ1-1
TGTGCCAGCAGCCAATCCCCGCGGACTGAAGCTTTCTTT
CASSQSPRTEAFF
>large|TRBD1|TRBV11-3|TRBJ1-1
TGTGCCAGCACCGAGGGGGCAGGGATCACTGAAGCTTTCTTT
CASTEGAGITEAFF
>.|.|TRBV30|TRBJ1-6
TGTGCCTGGAAAGTCCCCGCGACAGTTAATTCACCCCTCCACTTT
CAWKVPATVNSPLHF
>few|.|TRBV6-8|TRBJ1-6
TGTGCCAGCACTAACGAGCAAATCGCACCCCTCCACTTT
CASTNEQIAPLHF
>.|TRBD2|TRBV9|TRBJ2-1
TGTGCCAGCAGCGTTCAGGGACTAGCGACCTACAATGAGCAGTTCTTC
CASSVQGLATYNEQFF
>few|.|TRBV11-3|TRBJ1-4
TGTGCCAGCAGCTTGTTGGGGGAAGCTAATGAAAAACTGTTTTTT
CASSLLGEANEKLFF
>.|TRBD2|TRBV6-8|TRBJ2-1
TGTGCCAGCAGTTATGGGGGTAGCGGGAGCTCTGAGCAGTTCTTC
CASSYGGSGSSEQFF
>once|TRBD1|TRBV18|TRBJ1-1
TGTGCCAGCTCAGAAACAGGGGGAAGGACTGAAGCTTTCTTT
CASSETGGRTEAFF
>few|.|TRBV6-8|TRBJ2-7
TGTGCCAGCAGTTACGGCGGGTACTCCTACGAGCAGTACTTC
CASSYGGYSYEQYF
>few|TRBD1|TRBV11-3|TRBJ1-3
TGTGCCAGCAGCCGACAGGGCTCCTCTGGAAACACCATATATTTT
CASSRQGSSGNTIYF